The 31 T cell receptor beta chains reported below all come from one sample, sequenced in a study of cytomegalovirus exposure and HLA in healthy donors. PCR primers comprised 60 Vbeta and 13 Jbeta primers. Sequenced by immunoSEQ multiplex PCR; TCRdb stores in-frame clones only, minus some. The table has over 90,000 clones, about 69% seen once; the top ten hold over 4%. Specimen: PBMCs. These TCRs come from a human donor in good health.

The rearrangement joins TRBV2 to TRBJ2-5, with TRBD2 matching 11 bases. This CDR3 comprises 15 residues. Germline loops: CDR1 SNHLY, CDR2 FYNNEI. V lost 9 bases and J lost 3; bases outside the gene matches: 9. CDR3 sequence: CASRYRLAGKETQYF. The CDR3 coding sequence is TGTGCCAGTAGGTACAGACTAGCGGGGAAAGAGACCCAGTACTTC.

V and J are TRBV2 and TRBJ2-7; the D gene is possibly TRBD2 (6 bases). CDR1 and CDR2 from the germline V gene are SNHLY and FYNNEI. This CDR3 contains 13 residues. Trimming took 6 bases from V and 1 from J, leaving 10 bases between them. CDR3 DNA sequence: TGTGCCAGCAGGCGGGACTCTTCCTACGAGCAGTACTTC. Translation gives CASRRDSSYEQYF. Based on the CDR3 plus reference TRBV2 and TRBJ2-7, the full variable domain is EPEVTQTPSHQVTQMGQEVILRCVPISNHLYFYWYRQILGQKVEFLVSFYNNEISEKSEIFDDQFSVERPDGSNFTLKIRSTKLEDSAMYFCASRRDSSYEQYFGPGTRLTVT.

This clone has a handful of counts. The CDR3 loop reads CSVETGLANTEAFF. The CDR3 bases are TGCAGCGTTGAGACGGGACTTGCGAACACTGAAGCTTTCTTT. This chain joins TRBV29-1 and TRBJ1-1, with D possibly TRBD1 on 5 matching bases. V was shortened by 3 bases and J by 1 base, with 12 bases between the two germline ends. CDR1 SQVTM and CDR2 ANQGSEA come from the germline V gene. The CDR3 covers 14 residues. Looking up the rest from reference TRBV29-1 and TRBJ1-1 gives the full variable domain: SAVISQKPSRDICQRGTSLTIQCQVDSQVTMMFWYRQQPGQSLTLIATANQGSEATYESGFVIDKFPISRPNLTFSTLTVSNMSPEDSSIYLCSVETGLANTEAFFGQGTRLTVV.

This sequence joins TRBV29-1 and TRBJ2-5, with D perhaps matching TRBD1 (5 bases). The CDR3 is 11 amino acids. From germline, CDR1 is SQVTM and CDR2 ANQGSEA. V shed 7 bases and J shed 4 bases, with 10 bases lying between them. The CDR3 sequence is CSGTGGETQYF. As DNA, the CDR3 is TGCAGCGGTACAGGCGGAGAGACCCAGTACTTC.

The chain recombines TRBV19 with TRBJ1-5; D unresolved. Germline V gene sequence: CDR1 LNHDA, CDR2 SQIVND (reference sequence). The V and J ends lost 6 bases and 6 bases respectively, with 18 bases between them. This CDR3 has 15 amino acids. The CDR3 here is CASRIGLSGSQPQHF. In nucleotides, the CDR3 is TGTGCCAGTAGGATCGGTCTCTCAGGCAGTCAGCCCCAGCATTTT.

Worth noting for this clone: Its ends do not fully match the called genes, so a read error is possible. This sequence joins TRBV6-4 and TRBJ1-5, with D maybe TRBD1 (5 bases). The length of the CDR3 is 13 residues. CDR1 and CDR2 from the germline V gene are MRHNA and SNTAGT. The DNA of the CDR3 is TGTGCCAGCGCGGAAGGGGCCCATCAGCTCCAGCATTTT. Protein: CASAEGAHQLQHF.

The genes are TRBV30 and TRBJ1-2; D may be TRBD1 (5 bases). CDR3 length: 13 amino acids. Germline assignment: CDR1 GTSNPN and CDR2 SVGIG (reference sequence). The V and J ends lost 0 bases and 6 bases respectively, with 11 bases between them. The CDR3 nucleotides read TGTGCCTGGAGTGTAACCGGCAGGGATGGCTACACCTTC. This encodes CAWSVTGRDGYTF.

The rearrangement uses TRBV30 and TRBJ2-1; 7 nucleotides agree with TRBD2. The CDR3 covers 16 residues. Germline assignment: CDR1 GTSNPN and CDR2 SVGIG (reference sequence). With 4 bases clipped from V and 2 bases from J, the junction kept 11 bases outside the gene matches. The CDR3 here is CAWTQQLLAAYNEQFF. CDR3 in DNA: TGTGCCTGGACCCAACAACTTCTAGCGGCCTACAATGAGCAGTTCTTC.

The chain recombines TRBV18 with TRBJ2-2; D may be TRBD1 (6 bases). The CDR3 is 12 residues long. Trimming left V 8 bases short and J 6 bases short, with 10 bases between. The germline V gene encodes CDR1 KGHSH and CDR2 LQKENI. CDR3 nucleotides: TGTGCCAGCACTACAGGGTCCGGGGAGCTGTTTTTT. This sequence encodes CASTTGSGELFF.

The sample holds one count of this clone. The chain carries TRBV10-3 and TRBJ2-5, with D perhaps TRBD1 (5 bases). Germline CDR1 reads ENHRY; CDR2 reads SYGVKD. V shed 5 bases and J shed 11 bases, with 12 bases lying between them. The CDR3 sequence is 11 residues long. CDR3 sequence reads: CAISRGGEQYF. CDR3 in DNA: TGTGCCATCAGTAGGGGCGGAGAGCAGTACTTC.

The rearrangement uses TRBV15 and TRBJ1-2; 7 positions match TRBD1. Trimming at V came to 2 bases and at J to 4 bases, leaving 7 bases not matched to a gene. The CDR3 loop spans 15 amino acids. CDR1 and CDR2 (germline): LNHNV, YYDKDF (reference sequence). CDR3 residues: CATSRYIRQGYGYTF. The CDR3 nucleotides are TGTGCCACCAGCAGATATATTCGACAGGGCTATGGCTACACCTTC.

This clone was seen only a few times. The chain is built from TRBV7-6 and TRBJ2-5; D perhaps matches TRBD1 (5 bases). The CDR3 runs to 15 residues. V was cut by 0 bases and J by 7 bases, with 15 bases left in between. The germline V gene encodes CDR1 SGHVS and CDR2 FNYEAQ. CDR3 sequence (DNA): TGTGCCAGCAGCTTAGCATCCCAGGGTTTTGGGACCCAGTACTTC. Translation gives CASSLASQGFGTQYF.

The V call is TRBV7-9, the J call TRBJ2-1, with TRBD2 matching over 11 bases. CDR1 is SEHNR and CDR2 is FQNEAQ in the germline V gene (reference sequence). V trimming: 6 bases; J trimming: 6 bases; junction bases outside the gene matches: 7. CDR3 size: 15 residues. CDR3 nucleotide sequence: TGTGCCAGCAGATATAGCGGGAGGGCCTCCAATGAGCAGTTCTTC. This codes for CASRYSGRASNEQFF.

The rearrangement links TRBV5-1 to TRBJ2-1, with 9 bases aligning to TRBD2. The CDR3 sequence is 13 residues long. The J segment lost 5 bases and the V segment lost 7 bases, leaving 4 bases of the junction unmatched. Looked up from germline, CDR1 is SGHRS and CDR2 is YFSETQ. CDR3 region: CASGGLAHNEQFF. The CDR3, as DNA: TGCGCCAGCGGAGGACTAGCGCACAATGAGCAGTTCTTC.

CDR3 sequence: CASRSGTGKETQYF. The CDR3 DNA is TGTGCCAGCAGGTCCGGGACAGGGAAAGAGACCCAGTACTTC. V is TRBV2 and J is TRBJ2-5, with 9 bases identical to TRBD1. The V segment lost 6 bases and the J segment 3 bases; nucleotides outside the gene matches: 5. Germline values: CDR1 SNHLY, CDR2 FYNNEI. CDR3 length: 14 residues. Together with reference TRBV2 and TRBJ2-5, the CDR3 gives the full variable domain: EPEVTQTPSHQVTQMGQEVILRCVPISNHLYFYWYRQILGQKVEFLVSFYNNEISEKSEIFDDQFSVERPDGSNFTLKIRSTKLEDSAMYFCASRSGTGKETQYFGPGTRLLVL.

The J gene is TRBJ2-7, the V gene TRBV19; 10 bases agree with TRBD1. V gave up 9 bases and J gave up 5 bases; unmatched junction bases: 10. The germline CDR1 and CDR2 sequences are LNHDA and SQIVND (reference sequence). CDR3 length equals 14 residues. The CDR3 reads CASQTGTGVNEQYF. The CDR3, as DNA: TGTGCCAGCCAAACCGGGACAGGGGTCAACGAGCAGTACTTC.

V is TRBV4-2 and J is TRBJ2-1, with a possible D match to TRBD1 (6 bases). The CDR3 sequence is 14 residues long. The V gene lost 1 base and the J gene lost 10 bases, with 14 bases spanning the gap. Per germline, CDR1 LGHNA and CDR2 YNFKEQ. The CDR3 DNA reads as TGTGCCAGCAGCCAAGGACAACCAGGGGAGGAGCAGTTCTTC. Translating gives CASSQGQPGEEQFF.

This clone showed up just a few times. The chain uses TRBV2 and TRBJ1-3, with a possible D match to TRBD1 (6 bases). In germline, CDR1 is SNHLY, CDR2 FYNNEI. V lost 0 bases to trimming and J lost 0 bases, with 24 bases between them. The CDR3 extends over 21 amino acids. CDR3: CASSEALVGLGGPSSGNTIYF. The CDR3 coding sequence is TGTGCCAGCAGTGAAGCCCTCGTGGGACTCGGGGGGCCGAGCTCTGGAAACACCATATATTTT.

In regard to this clone: This same CDR3 is encoded by further DNA sequences in the sample. The V gene is TRBV30, the J gene TRBJ1-5; 8 bases fit TRBD1. Germline-derived CDR1 and CDR2 are GTSNPN and SVGIG (reference sequence). V shed 5 bases and J 2 bases; nucleotides not matched to a gene: 2. This CDR3 has 13 residues. The CDR3 spells CAWSGGGNQPQHF. The CDR3 DNA reads as TGTGCCTGGTCAGGGGGCGGCAATCAGCCCCAGCATTTT.

V gene TRBV2 combines with J gene TRBJ2-4; 9 nucleotides align to TRBD1. The CDR3 sequence is 13 residues long. Germline assignment: CDR1 SNHLY and CDR2 FYNNEI. V gave up 6 bases and J gave up 6 bases; unmatched junction bases: 3. The CDR3 DNA sequence: TGTGCCAGCAGACAGGGACAGGGAAACATTCAGTACTTC. Its translation: CASRQGQGNIQYF.

The V call is TRBV27, the J call TRBJ1-2, with D perhaps TRBD1 (6 bases). Trimming removed 7 bases at V and 3 bases at J, with 15 bases between. CDR3 length equals 14 residues. CDR1 is MNHEY, CDR2 SMNVEV, per germline (reference sequence). CDR3 DNA sequence: TGTGCCAGCAAAGGGGACACGGATGACTATGGCTACACCTTC. Its protein product is CASKGDTDDYGYTF.

The rearrangement joins TRBV2 to TRBJ2-7, with D possibly being TRBD2 (6 bases). Trimming cost V 6 bases and J 3 bases, with 18 bases left between them. Per germline, CDR1 SNHLY and CDR2 FYNNEI. CDR3 length: 15 residues. The CDR3 nucleotides read TGTGCCAGCAGCCAAGTGGGGGGATGGAGCTACGAGCAGTACTTC. Protein: CASSQVGGWSYEQYF.

In its sample, this clone was seen a few times. The chain combines TRBV6-6 with TRBJ1-1, with D unclear. The germline CDR1 and CDR2 sequences are MNHNY and SVGAGI (reference sequence). This CDR3 is 11 amino acids long. V was trimmed by 6 bases and J by 7 bases, leaving 9 bases between them. The CDR3 DNA sequence: TGTGCCAGCAGGGCGACATTTGAAGCTTTCTTT. Amino acid sequence: CASRATFEAFF.

V usage is TRBV6-6 and J usage is TRBJ2-1; 9 bases agree with TRBD2. Germline values: CDR1 MNHNY, CDR2 SVGAGI (reference sequence). CDR3 length: 15 residues. The trim removed 6 bases at V and 3 bases at J, leaving 6 bases unmatched. Written as DNA, the CDR3 is TGTGCCAGCAGGTCGACTAGCGGTCTCTACAATGAGCAGTTCTTC. Encoded protein: CASRSTSGLYNEQFF.

The gene calls are TRBV15 and TRBJ2-3, with 13 bases aligning to TRBD2. V dropped 1 base and J dropped 5; count of bases not matched to a gene: 6. Germline assignment: CDR1 LNHNV and CDR2 YYDKDF (reference sequence). The CDR3 sequence is 17 residues long. The CDR3 DNA reads TGTGCCACCAGCAGAGGTGGGACTAGCGGGAAGGTAGATACGCAGTATTTT. Translated, it gives CATSRGGTSGKVDTQYF.

This chain's CDR3 is CASSQVLSGDYEQYF. The CDR3 DNA is TGCGCCAGCAGCCAAGTCCTAAGCGGAGATTACGAGCAGTACTTC. The chain carries TRBV4-1 and TRBJ2-5; D might be TRBD2 (5 bases). The J call may be in error: the DNA end matches TRBJ2-7 better. The CDR3 is 15 residues long. CDR1 and CDR2 (germline): MGHRA, YSYEKL.

This chain joins TRBV19 and TRBJ1-1; possible D gene TRBD1, 6 bases. Deletions cut 7 bases from V and 0 bases from J, with 18 bases between. This CDR3 has 16 amino acids. Germline assignment: CDR1 LNHDA and CDR2 SQIVND (reference sequence). The CDR3 loop reads CASIGNRARLNTEAFF. CDR3 nucleotide sequence: TGTGCCAGTATTGGGAACAGGGCGAGACTGAACACTGAAGCTTTCTTT.

The J gene is TRBJ1-5, the V gene TRBV28, with D perhaps matching TRBD1 (6 bases). The CDR3 spans 12 residues. V was shortened by 10 bases and J by 2 bases, with 9 bases between the two germline ends. The germline gives CDR1 MDHEN, CDR2 SYDVKM. The CDR3 protein is CATHRGNQPQHF. CDR3 in DNA: TGTGCCACTCACAGGGGCAATCAGCCCCAGCATTTT.

The chain has TRBV21-1 and TRBJ2-3; the table's D call of TRBD2 was not tested on the DNA. TRBV21-1 is annotated as a pseudogene. The CDR3 extends over 16 amino acids. CDR3 DNA sequence: TGTGCCAGCAGCAAAGATAGCGGGGCTAGCACAGATACGCAGTATTTT. Its translation is CASSKDSGASTDTQYF.

This chain links TRBV7-9 with TRBJ1-5; D may be TRBD1 (6 bases). Trimming took off 5 bases at V and 4 bases at J, with 12 bases between the two ends. The length of the CDR3 is 14 residues. Germline V gives CDR1 SEHNR, CDR2 FQNEAQ (reference sequence). Here the CDR3 DNA reads TGTGCCAGCAGCCCAGGGACAAATAATCAGCCCCAGCATTTT. It specifies CASSPGTNNQPQHF.

This clone turned up a few times. The genes are TRBV11-2 and TRBJ1-1; the D gene is possibly TRBD1 (6 bases). Germline values: CDR1 SGHAT, CDR2 FQNNGV. The CDR3 totals 13 residues. V was shortened by 3 bases and J by 5 bases, with 10 bases between the two germline ends. CDR3 bases: TGTGCCAGCAGCTTGGGGGGGCGGACTGAAGCTTTCTTT. Translated, it gives CASSLGGRTEAFF.